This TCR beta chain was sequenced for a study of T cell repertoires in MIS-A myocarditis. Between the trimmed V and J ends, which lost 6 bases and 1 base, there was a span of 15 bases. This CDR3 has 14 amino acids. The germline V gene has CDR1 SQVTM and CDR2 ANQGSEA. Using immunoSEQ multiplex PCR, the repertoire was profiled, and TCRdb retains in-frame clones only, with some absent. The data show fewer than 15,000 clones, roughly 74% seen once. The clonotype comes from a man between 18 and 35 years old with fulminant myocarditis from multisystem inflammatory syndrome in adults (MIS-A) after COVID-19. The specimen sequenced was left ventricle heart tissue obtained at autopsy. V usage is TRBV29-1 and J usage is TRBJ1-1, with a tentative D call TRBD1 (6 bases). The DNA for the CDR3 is TGCAGCGTCCCCTTGGACAGTCAGAACACTGAAGCTTTCTTT. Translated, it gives CSVPLDSQNTEAFF.